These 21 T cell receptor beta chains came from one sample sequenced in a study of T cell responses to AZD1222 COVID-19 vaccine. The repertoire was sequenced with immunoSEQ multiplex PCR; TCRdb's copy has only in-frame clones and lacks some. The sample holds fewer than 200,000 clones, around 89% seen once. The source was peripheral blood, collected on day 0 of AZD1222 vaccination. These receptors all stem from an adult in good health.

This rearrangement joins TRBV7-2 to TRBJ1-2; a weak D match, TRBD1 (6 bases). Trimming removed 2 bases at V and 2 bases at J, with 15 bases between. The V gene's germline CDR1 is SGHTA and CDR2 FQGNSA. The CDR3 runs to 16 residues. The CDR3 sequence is CASSLTGPNPNYGYTF. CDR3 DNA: TGTGCCAGCAGCTTAACAGGGCCCAACCCCAACTATGGCTACACCTTC. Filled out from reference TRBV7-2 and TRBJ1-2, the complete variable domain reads GAGVSQSPSNKVTEKGKDVELRCDPISGHTALYWYRQSLGQGLEFLIYFQGNSAPDKSGLPSDRFSAERTGGSVSTLTIQRTQQEDSAVYLCASSLTGPNPNYGYTFGSGTRLTVV.

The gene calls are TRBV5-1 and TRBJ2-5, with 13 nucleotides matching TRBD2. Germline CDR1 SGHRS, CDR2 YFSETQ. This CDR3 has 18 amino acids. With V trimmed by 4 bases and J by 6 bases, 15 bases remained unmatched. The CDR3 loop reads CASSIGLAGVPGWKTQYF. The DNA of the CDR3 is TGCGCCAGCAGCATAGGACTAGCGGGGGTACCGGGGTGGAAGACCCAGTACTTC. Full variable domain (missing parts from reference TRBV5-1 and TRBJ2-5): KAGVTQTPRYLIKTRGQQVTLSCSPISGHRSVSWYQQTPGQGLQFLFEYFSETQRNKGNFPGRFSGRQFSNSRSEMNVSTLELGDSALYLCASSIGLAGVPGWKTQYFGPGTRLLVL.

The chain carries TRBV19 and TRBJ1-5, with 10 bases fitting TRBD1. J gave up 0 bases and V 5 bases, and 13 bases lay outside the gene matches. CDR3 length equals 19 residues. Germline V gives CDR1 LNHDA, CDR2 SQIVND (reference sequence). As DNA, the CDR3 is TGTGCCAGTAGTCCCCTCCCGGGACAGGGGCTGTATAGCAATCAGCCCCAGCATTTT. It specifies CASSPLPGQGLYSNQPQHF.

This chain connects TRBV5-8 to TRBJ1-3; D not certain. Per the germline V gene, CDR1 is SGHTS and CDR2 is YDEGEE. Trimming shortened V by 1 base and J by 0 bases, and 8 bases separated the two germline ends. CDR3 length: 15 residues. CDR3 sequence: CASSLLTGSGNTIYF. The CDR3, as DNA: TGTGCCAGCAGCTTGTTGACCGGCTCTGGAAACACCATATATTTT. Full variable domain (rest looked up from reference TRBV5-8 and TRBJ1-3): EAGVTQSPTHLIKTRGQQATLRCSPISGHTSVYWYQQALGLGLQFLLWYDEGEERNRGNFPPRFSGRQFPNYSSELNVNALELEDSALYLCASSLLTGSGNTIYFGEGSWLTVV.

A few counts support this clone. The chain's CDR3 is CASSLRVREKGTEAFF. As DNA, the CDR3 is TGTGCCAGCAGCTTAAGGGTGAGGGAAAAGGGCACTGAAGCTTTCTTT. The chain recombines TRBV11-1 with TRBJ1-1; D remains ambiguous. Trimming took 2 bases from V and 4 from J, leaving 17 bases between them. Germline V gene sequence: CDR1 SGHAT, CDR2 FQDESV (reference sequence). This CDR3 region has 16 residues.

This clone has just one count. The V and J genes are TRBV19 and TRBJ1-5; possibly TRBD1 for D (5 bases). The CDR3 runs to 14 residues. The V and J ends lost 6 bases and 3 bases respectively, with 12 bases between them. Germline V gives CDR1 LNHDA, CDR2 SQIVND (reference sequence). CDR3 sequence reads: CASRTGGNNQPQHF. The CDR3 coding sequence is TGTGCCAGTAGAACAGGCGGGAACAATCAGCCCCAGCATTTT.

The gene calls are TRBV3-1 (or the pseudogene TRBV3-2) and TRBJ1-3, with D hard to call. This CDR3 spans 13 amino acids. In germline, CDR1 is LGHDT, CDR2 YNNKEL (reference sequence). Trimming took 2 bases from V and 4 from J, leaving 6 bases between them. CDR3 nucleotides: TGTGCCAGCAGCCAAATCTCCGGAAACACCATATATTTT. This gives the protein CASSQISGNTIYF.

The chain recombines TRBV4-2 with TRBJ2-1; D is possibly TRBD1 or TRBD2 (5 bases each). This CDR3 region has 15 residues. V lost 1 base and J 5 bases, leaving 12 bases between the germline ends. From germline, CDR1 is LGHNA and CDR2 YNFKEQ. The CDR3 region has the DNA TGTGCCAGCAGCCAAGTAGGGACGGACGACAATGAGCAGTTCTTC. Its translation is CASSQVGTDDNEQFF.

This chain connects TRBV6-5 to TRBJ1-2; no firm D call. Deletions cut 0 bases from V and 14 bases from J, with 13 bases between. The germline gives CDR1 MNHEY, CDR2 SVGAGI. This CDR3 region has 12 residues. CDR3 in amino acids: CASSYSTGFATF. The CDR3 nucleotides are TGTGCCAGCAGTTACTCGACTGGGTTTGCGACCTTC.

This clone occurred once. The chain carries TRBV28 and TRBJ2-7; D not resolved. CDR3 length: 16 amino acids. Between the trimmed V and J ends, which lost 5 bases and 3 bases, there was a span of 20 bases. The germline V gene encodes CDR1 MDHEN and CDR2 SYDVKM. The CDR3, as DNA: TGTGCCAGCAGTCTCAGACAACCCTACCCGGGCTACGAGCAGTACTTC. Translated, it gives CASSLRQPYPGYEQYF.

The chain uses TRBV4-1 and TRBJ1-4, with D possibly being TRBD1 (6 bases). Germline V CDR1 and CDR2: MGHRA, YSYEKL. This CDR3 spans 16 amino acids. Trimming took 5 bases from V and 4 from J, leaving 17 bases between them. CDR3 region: CASSSIGAGDNEKLFF. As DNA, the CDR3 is TGCGCCAGCAGCTCGATTGGGGCAGGGGATAATGAAAAACTGTTTTTT.

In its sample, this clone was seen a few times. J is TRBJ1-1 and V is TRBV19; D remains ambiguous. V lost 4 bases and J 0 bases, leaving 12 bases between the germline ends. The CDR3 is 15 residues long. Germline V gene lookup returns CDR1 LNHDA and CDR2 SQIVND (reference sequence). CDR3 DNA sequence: TGTGCCAGTAGTACCAAGAGGGTTTTGAACACTGAAGCTTTCTTT. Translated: CASSTKRVLNTEAFF.

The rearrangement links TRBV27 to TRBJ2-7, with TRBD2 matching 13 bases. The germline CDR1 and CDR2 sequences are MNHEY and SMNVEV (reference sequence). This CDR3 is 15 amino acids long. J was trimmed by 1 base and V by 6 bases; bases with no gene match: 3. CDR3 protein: CASSPGLAGSYEQYF. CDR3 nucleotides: TGTGCCAGCAGCCCGGGACTAGCGGGATCCTACGAGCAGTACTTC.

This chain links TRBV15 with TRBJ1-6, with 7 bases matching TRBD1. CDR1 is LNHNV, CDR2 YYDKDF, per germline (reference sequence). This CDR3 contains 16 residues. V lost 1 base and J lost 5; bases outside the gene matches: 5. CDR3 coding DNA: TGTGCCACCAGCAGAGGACAGGGTTTGGATAATTCACCCCTCCACTTT. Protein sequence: CATSRGQGLDNSPLHF.

The CDR3, as DNA: TGCAGTGCTAGTGGCAGAGAGGGAGCCTACAATGAGCAGTTCTTC. Translating it yields CSASGREGAYNEQFF. V and J are TRBV20-1 and TRBJ2-1, with TRBD2 as a possible D gene (5 bases). Between the trimmed V and J ends, which lost 3 bases and 2 bases, there was a span of 14 bases. Germline CDR1 DFQATT, CDR2 SNEGSKA (reference sequence). This CDR3 is built from 15 residues.

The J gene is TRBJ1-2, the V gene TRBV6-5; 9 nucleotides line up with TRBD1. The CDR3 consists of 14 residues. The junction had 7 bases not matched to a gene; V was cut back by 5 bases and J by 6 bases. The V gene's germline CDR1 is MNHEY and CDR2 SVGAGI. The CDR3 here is CASSNLQGADGYTF. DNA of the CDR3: TGTGCCAGCAGTAACTTACAGGGGGCAGATGGCTACACCTTC.

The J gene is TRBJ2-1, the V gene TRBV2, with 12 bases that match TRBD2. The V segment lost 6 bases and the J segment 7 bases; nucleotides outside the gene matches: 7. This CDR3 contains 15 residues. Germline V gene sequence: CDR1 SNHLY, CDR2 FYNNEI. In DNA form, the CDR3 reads TGTGCCAGCAGGCAGACTAGCGGGAGCAGTAATGAGCAGTTCTTC. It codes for CASRQTSGSSNEQFF.

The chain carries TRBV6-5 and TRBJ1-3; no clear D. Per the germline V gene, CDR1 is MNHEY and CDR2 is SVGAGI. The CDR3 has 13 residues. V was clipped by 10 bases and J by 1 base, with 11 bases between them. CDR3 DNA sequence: TGTGCCACCTCGGGAGGTTCTGGAAACACCATATATTTT. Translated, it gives CATSGGSGNTIYF.

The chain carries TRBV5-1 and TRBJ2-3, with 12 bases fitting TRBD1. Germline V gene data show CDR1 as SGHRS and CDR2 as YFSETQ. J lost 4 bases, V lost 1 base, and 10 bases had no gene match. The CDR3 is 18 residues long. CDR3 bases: TGCGCCAGCAGCTTGTTTGGGACAGGGGGCGAAGTGGCAGATACGCAGTATTTT. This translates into CASSLFGTGGEVADTQYF.

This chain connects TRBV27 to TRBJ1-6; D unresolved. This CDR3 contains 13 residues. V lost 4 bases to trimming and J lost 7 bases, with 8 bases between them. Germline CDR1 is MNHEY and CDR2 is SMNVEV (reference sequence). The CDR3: CASSSPFNSPLHF. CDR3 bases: TGTGCCAGCAGTTCCCCGTTCAATTCACCCCTCCACTTT.

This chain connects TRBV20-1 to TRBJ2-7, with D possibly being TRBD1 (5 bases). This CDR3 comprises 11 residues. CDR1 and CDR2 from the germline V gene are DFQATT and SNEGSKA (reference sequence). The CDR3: CRRRVEVKQYF. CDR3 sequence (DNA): TGCAGGCGCAGGGTAGAAGTCAAGCAGTACTTC.